This T cell receptor (beta chain) was recorded in a study of a mutant IDH1 vaccine in newly diagnosed glioma. Whole-study results and caveats: Pseudoprogression seemed unlinked to shifts in top peripheral T cell clonotypes.

The table lists this clone with a count of one. Its antigen is as yet unknown. The time point was: week 35, safety follow-up. A single vaccine dose contained 300 ug of mutant IDH1 20-mer peptide, and topical imiquimod was used with it. In weeks 1, 3, 5, 7, 11, 15, 19 and 23, patients were vaccinated. Method: immunoSEQ multiplex PCR; TCRdb's copy keeps in-frame clones and lacks some. The sample consists of 60,000 to 75,000 clones, around 90% of them appearing once. Germline CDR1 MNHEY, CDR2 SVGAGI. The CDR3 is 12 residues long. Trimming removed 6 bases from V and 4 bases from J, with 9 bases in between. The V call is TRBV6-5, the J call TRBJ1-2; TRBD1 might be the D (6 bases). The sequence came from a man younger than 45 with glioma. The sequenced sample was PBMCs, obtained from a glioma patient whose treatment included an IDH1 peptide vaccine. The CDR3 DNA is TGTGCCAGCAGCCAGGACAGCTATGGCTACACCTTC. Protein product: CASSQDSYGYTF.